The 17 T cell receptor beta chains reported below all come from one sample, sequenced in a study of a mutant IDH1 vaccine in newly diagnosed glioma (dated by TCRdb to 2020 to 2023). To prepare the library, the immunoSEQ multiplex PCR assay was applied. TCRdb holds this immuneACCESS table with in-frame rearrangements only. Some clones are missing; in checked studies, unresolved V genes explain under half, and the rest has no known cause. The sample contains tens of thousands of clones, approximately 80% of them found a single time. The biggest ten clones account for 3.5% to 5% of the sample. The antigens for these receptors are not known. The sample's time point label is to be understood as: week 35, safety follow-up. Every vaccine dose consisted of 300 ug of a 20-mer mutant IDH1 peptide in Montanide, administered subcutaneously together with topical imiquimod. The source was PBMCs, collected from a glioma patient whose treatment included an IDH1 peptide vaccine. These receptors came from a man aged 25 to 40 with glioma.

V and J are TRBV6-1 and TRBJ1-2, with 12 bases lining up with TRBD1. The CDR3 has 15 amino acids. V shed 6 bases, J shed 5 bases, and the junction held 7 bases outside the gene matches. CDR1 MNHNS and CDR2 SASEGT come from the germline V gene. This chain's CDR3 is CASRPGTGGGYGYTF. CDR3 nucleotides: TGTGCCAGCAGGCCCGGGACAGGGGGCGGGTATGGCTACACCTTC.

The CDR3 is CASSEQRQGNQPQHF. The CDR3 DNA sequence: TGTGCCAGCAGTGAGCAACGACAGGGCAATCAGCCCCAGCATTTT. The chain has TRBV6-1 and TRBJ1-5; D might be TRBD1 (6 bases). Germline-derived CDR1 and CDR2 are MNHNS and SASEGT. Trimming left V 3 bases short and J 2 bases short, with 11 bases between. The length of the CDR3 is 15 residues.

This clone was counted once. The chain has TRBV19 and TRBJ2-3; D call uncertain. CDR3 length: 14 residues. Trimming shortened V by 2 bases and J by 0 bases, and 6 bases separated the two germline ends. The germline V gene encodes CDR1 LNHDA and CDR2 SQIVND (reference sequence). The CDR3 DNA follows: TGTGCCAGTAGTATAACGCCTAGCACAGATACGCAGTATTTT. This translates into CASSITPSTDTQYF.

The rearrangement links TRBV5-4 to TRBJ1-3, with D possibly matching TRBD1 (6 bases). Germline-derived CDR1 and CDR2 are SGHNT and YYREEE (reference sequence). The CDR3 covers 14 residues. V gave up 1 base and J gave up 2 bases, with 7 bases separating them. For the CDR3, the DNA is TGTGCCAGCAGCTTGTACAGGGCTGGAAACACCATATATTTT. Protein sequence: CASSLYRAGNTIYF.

The chain employs TRBV7-9 and TRBJ1-1; D remains unclear. The CDR3 has 13 residues. Germline V gene lookup returns CDR1 SEHNR and CDR2 FQNEAQ (reference sequence). Trimming pared 5 bases from V and 3 bases from J, leaving 10 bases between. In DNA, the CDR3 is TGTGCCAGCAGCCTGGAAGACCACACTGAAGCTTTCTTT. This gives the protein CASSLEDHTEAFF.

The count of this clone is one. The chain uses TRBV18 and TRBJ1-2; possibly TRBD1 for D (5 bases). CDR1 and CDR2 from the germline V gene are KGHSH and LQKENI. The CDR3 spans 15 residues. V lost 8 bases, J lost 3 bases, and 19 bases lay in between. The CDR3 DNA is TGTGCCAGCCTCAAACAAGGGGCCGCGGACTATGGCTACACCTTC. This sequence encodes CASLKQGAADYGYTF.

V is TRBV18 and J is TRBJ1-4, with D hard to call. In germline, CDR1 is KGHSH, CDR2 LQKENI. The CDR3 is made up of 15 amino acids. The V and J ends lost 3 bases and 8 bases respectively, with 16 bases between them. The CDR3 here is CASSPWEGPREKLFF. CDR3 sequence (DNA): TGTGCCAGCTCACCGTGGGAAGGTCCCAGGGAAAAACTGTTTTTT.

The chain has TRBV10-2 and TRBJ1-5; D remains unclear. The germline gives CDR1 WSHSY, CDR2 SAAADI. The CDR3 length is 11 residues. Trimming removed 8 bases at V and 4 bases at J, with 6 bases between. CDR3 DNA sequence: TGCGCCAGCGGTACAAATCAGCCCCAGCATTTT. It codes for CASGTNQPQHF.

The V gene is TRBV15, the J gene TRBJ1-5, with D possibly being TRBD1 (5 bases). The CDR3 sequence is 20 residues long. Per germline, CDR1 LNHNV and CDR2 YYDKDF (reference sequence). Trimming took off 0 bases at V and 4 bases at J, with 25 bases between the two ends. The CDR3 is CATSRDRGLPYRDRNQPQHF. The CDR3 coding sequence is TGTGCCACCAGCAGAGATCGAGGGTTACCCTACCGGGACCGAAATCAGCCCCAGCATTTT.

The chain carries TRBV25-1 and TRBJ2-1; perhaps TRBD1 as D (6 bases). Germline CDR1 MGHDK, CDR2 SYGVNS. V was trimmed by 1 base and J by 8 bases, leaving 21 bases between them. CDR3 size: 17 residues. CDR3 amino acids: CASSEWQGPNGIDEQFF. DNA of the CDR3: TGTGCCAGCAGTGAATGGCAGGGGCCGAACGGTATCGATGAGCAGTTCTTC.

The rearrangement links TRBV7-6 to TRBJ2-7; 7 bases are shared with TRBD1. CDR1 is SGHVS, CDR2 FNYEAQ, per germline. This CDR3 has 15 amino acids. J gave up 2 bases and V 1 base, and 5 bases lay outside the gene matches. The DNA for the CDR3 is TGTGCCAGCAGCTTAGATACCGGGACAGCCTACGAGCAGTACTTC. It translates to CASSLDTGTAYEQYF.

The genes are TRBV12-5 and TRBJ2-3; 16 nucleotides align to TRBD2. The germline CDR1 and CDR2 sequences are LGHNT and FRNRAP. The CDR3 totals 20 residues. V dropped 0 bases and J dropped 2; count of bases not matched to a gene: 8. CDR3 amino acids: CASGLVFGTSGGASTDTQYF. The CDR3 DNA sequence: TGTGCTAGTGGTTTGGTATTCGGGACTAGCGGGGGGGCCTCCACAGATACGCAGTATTTT.

The chain carries TRBV19 and TRBJ1-2; D unclear. The CDR3 covers 17 residues. Germline CDR1 LNHDA, CDR2 SQIVND (reference sequence). Trimming pared 5 bases from V and 0 bases from J, leaving 19 bases between. The CDR3, as DNA: TGTGCCAGTAGTCCGGGATATACCAATGCCCCTAACTATGGCTACACCTTC. As protein: CASSPGYTNAPNYGYTF. The whole variable domain, filled in from reference TRBV19 and TRBJ1-2, reads DGGITQSPKYLFRKEGQNVTLSCEQNLNHDAMYWYRQDPGQGLRLIYYSQIVNDFQKGDIAEGYSVSREKKESFPLTVTSAQKNPTAFYLCASSPGYTNAPNYGYTFGSGTRLTVV.

This clone was counted a few times. In nucleotides, the CDR3 is TGTGCCAGCTCTGACATTGGGAATCAGCCCCAGCATTTT. It specifies CASSDIGNQPQHF. The chain couples TRBV18 to TRBJ1-5; D gene uncertain. The V end was cut by 6 bases, the J end by 4 bases, with 10 bases between. Germline V lookup: CDR1 KGHSH, CDR2 LQKENI. The CDR3 is made up of 13 amino acids.

The rearrangement links TRBV9 to TRBJ2-1; 7 bases map to TRBD1. Germline assignment: CDR1 SGDLS and CDR2 YYNGEE. The CDR3 is made up of 16 amino acids. V was pared by 4 bases and J by 4 bases, with 11 bases of the junction left unmatched. CDR3 nucleotide sequence: TGTGCCAGCAGCACCTACCCCGGGACAGCATACAATGAGCAGTTCTTC. It encodes CASSTYPGTAYNEQFF. Filled out from reference TRBV9 and TRBJ2-1, the complete variable domain reads DSGVTQTPKHLITATGQRVTLRCSPRSGDLSVYWYQQSLDQGLQFLIQYYNGEERAKGNILERFSAQQFPDLHSELNLSSLELGDSALYFCASSTYPGTAYNEQFFGPGTRLTVL.

The chain combines TRBV9 with TRBJ2-1, with TRBD2 as a possible D gene (5 bases). This CDR3 is built from 13 residues. Germline loops: CDR1 SGDLS, CDR2 YYNGEE. Trimming took 4 bases from V and 9 from J, leaving 14 bases between them. The DNA of the CDR3 is TGTGCCAGCAGCCAAACCGACTACTCTGAGCAGTTCTTC. It translates to CASSQTDYSEQFF. The full variable domain, completed using reference TRBV9 and TRBJ2-1, is DSGVTQTPKHLITATGQRVTLRCSPRSGDLSVYWYQQSLDQGLQFLIQYYNGEERAKGNILERFSAQQFPDLHSELNLSSLELGDSALYFCASSQTDYSEQFFGPGTRLTVL.

The chain is built from TRBV11-2 and TRBJ1-2; D possibly corresponds to TRBD1 (6 bases). Per germline, CDR1 SGHAT and CDR2 FQNNGV. This CDR3 spans 13 amino acids. Trimming removed 4 bases at V and 3 bases at J, with 9 bases between. The CDR3 DNA reads TGTGCCAGCAGCTCCCACAGGGACTATGGCTACACCTTC. Its protein is CASSSHRDYGYTF. Drawing the rest from reference TRBV11-2 and TRBJ1-2, the complete variable domain is EAGVAQSPRYKIIEKRQSVAFWCNPISGHATLYWYQQILGQGPKLLIQFQNNGVVDDSQLPKDRFSAERLKGVDSTLKIQPAKLEDSAVYLCASSSHRDYGYTFGSGTRLTVV.